This T cell receptor beta chain emerged from a study of cytomegalovirus exposure and HLA in healthy donors (dated 2017 in TCRdb). Looking at the study overall: An earlier analysis of approximately 640 of the donors reported roughly 300 Gb of sequence data and around 110 million unique TCR beta sequences from about 200 million T cells. An early release covering roughly 600 HLA-typed donors comprised 300 to 350 gigabases of sequencing data and around 85 million unique TCR sequences. Among the approximately 420 genotyped donors, around 81% belonged to the genetic ancestry cluster associated with self-reported Caucasian donors. The aim of the study was to test whether cataloging public T cell receptors could identify signatures of past pathogen exposure. The study used immunosequencing to profile the T cell repertoires of 666 subjects and linked those repertoires to cytomegalovirus serostatus. Besides the first cohort of under 700 subjects, a separate validation cohort made up of 90 to 150 different subjects was used. To predict cytomegalovirus infection status, the study combined high-throughput TCR immunosequencing, statistical association of individual TCRs with disease status, and machine learning. A later analysis re-analyzed previously published TCR beta repertoires from about 730 donors and added high-resolution HLA genotyping to study TCR occurrence patterns. Rather than using new phenotypic data, the later analysis identified candidate immune exposures from TCR beta sequences and from how often those sequences occurred across donors. In an earlier analysis of 500 to 650 of the donors, high-throughput TCR beta sequencing was used to judge whether each TCR beta V gene segment behaved as functional or pseudogenic. Alongside the repertoire data, information on donor age, sex, ethnicity and CMV serostatus was compiled. In a later genetic analysis, genome-wide SNP genotypes for about 60% of the 666 donors were used, and that subset was treated as a discovery cohort. All discovery cohort repertoires had been generated on a single sequencing platform. HLA typing covered class I and class II loci at four-digit resolution. The number of typed donors differed by locus: about 620-630 for A, B, C, DRB1 and DQB1; 522 for DQA1; 606 for DPA1; and around 490 for DPB1. Because of strong linkage in the cohort, roughly five DR-DQ haplotypes were treated as single units for association and clustering. On average, around 230,000 unique TCR beta nucleotide sequences were sequenced per donor among about 400 genotyped donors of the cohort, with roughly a sixth of those sequences being non-productive.

The receptor library was made with the immunoSEQ multiplex PCR assay. For the multiplex PCR, a mixture combining 60 forward primers for TCR Vbeta segments and 13 reverse primers for TCR Jbeta segments was used. Amplification of the CDR3 region of rearranged TCR beta genes was performed with a multiplex PCR assay on genomic DNA. The amplified TCR beta libraries were sequenced on the Illumina HiSeq System as 87-base-pair reads. The authors' analysis ran thus. Across the 600 to 700 repertoires, a later analysis counted roughly 84 million unique TCR beta chains, 9.5 million to 12 million of which were shared by at least two donors. To remove PCR and sequencing errors, raw reads were error-corrected and collapsed into unique sequences using a nearest-neighbor algorithm that merged closely related sequences. CDR3 sequences were aligned to IMGT reference sequences to assign V, D and J gene segments. For a sequence to be retained, at least a six-nucleotide match to both a V gene segment and a J gene segment was required. Rearrangements were called productive when the CDR3 lacked stop codons and stayed in frame with V and J; all others were non-productive. Following IMGT convention, CDR3 was defined as the stretch from the second conserved V-encoded cysteine up to the conserved J-encoded phenylalanine. The earlier analysis of 500 to 750 of the donors excluded any sequence lacking an unambiguous match to a single V gene segment. In an earlier analysis of around 600 of the donors, V segments were called functional above 56.7% productive rearrangements and were called segregating when the between-donor standard deviation exceeded 5%. To diagnose cytomegalovirus status from the catalog of TCR beta chain sequences, a statistical classification framework was built. In a later analysis, TCR nucleotide sequences were compared against IMGT/GENE-DB human TR gene sequences so that V and J genes could be assigned. In a later analysis, CDR3 sequences and most-parsimonious VDJ recombination scenarios were assigned using the TCRdist pipeline. In a later analysis, every TCR beta chain was defined by the combination of its CDR3 amino acid sequence and its V-gene family, and reads without a unique V-gene family were dropped. As a way to deal with suspected cross-contamination and a sequencing artifact, a later analysis dropped 450 to 600 nucleotide sequences that were highly shared and had low generation probability. For each public chain, a later analysis derived a clonal expansion index from normalized ranks of inferred template counts within each repertoire. In a later analysis, generation probabilities were computed with a VDJ recombination model fitted to out-of-frame rearrangements, and the resulting probabilities were checked against IGoR. Hypergeometric tests were used in a later analysis to score TCR-TCR, TCR-HLA and TCR-CMV co-occurrence, with a repertoire-size bias correction applied to the TCR pairs. In a later analysis, false discovery rates were estimated by permuting HLA or CMV assignments 20 times. In a later analysis, co-occurring TCRs were grouped using DBSCAN, with TCRdist sequence similarity added in when clustering inside HLA-allele-positive subsets. Repertoires with fewer than 30,000 or more than 120,000 public chains were left out of co-occurrence clustering, as were four to six repertoires with anomalous nucleotide sharing. TCRdb obtained this table from immuneACCESS and retained in-frame rearrangements with V and J assigned. These tables miss some clones; where compared with another copy, unresolved V genes account for less than half of the shortfall, and the remainder is unexplained. V and J calls and clone size are those listed in that table; D and trimming were worked out from the DNA. This sample holds 100,000 or so clones; 79% were observed only once. Of the sample, approximately 4.1% falls within the top ten clones.

In regard to this clone: The specificity of this receptor is unknown. Base qualities are not provided; no much larger clone lies one nucleotide away.

CDR1 and CDR2 are read off the germline V gene as MNHEY and SVGAGI. V loses 4 bases, J loses 3 bases, and the germline ends lie 9 bases apart. From the cysteine through the phenylalanine, the CDR3 covers 13 amino acids. The kept DNA is CDR3 alone, 39 bases in frame from the first base. In total, over 600 healthy bone marrow donors made up the cohort. All cohort members were sampled while nominally healthy, although unrecorded immune exposures were likely present. The donor was CMV seropositive and was included in the group of approximately 310 seropositive cohort members. Every donor gave a peripheral blood sample, and the peripheral blood mononuclear cells from that sample were used for TCR beta sequencing. Genomic DNA extraction from the blood cell samples was performed with the Qiagen DNeasy Blood Extraction Kit. Findings and caveats that apply to the study as a whole: A later genetic analysis associated a missense DCLRE1C variant with V-gene and J-gene trimming of TCR beta chains, and an independent cohort replicated the association. Because HLA typing was missing for some donors at each locus, association tests included only the typed subset. A further reported finding was that TCR beta sequences accurately predicted the HLA-A and HLA-B alleles for most subjects in the first cohort. Most TCR sequences were seen in very few donors, while some public TCRs were found in many individuals. The presence/absence analyses assumed that sequencing depth was roughly uniform across donors, and that assumption may not be true. Because counts were too low, fewer than 20 rarely observed V segments, including chromosome 9 orphons, were excluded from the earlier analysis of around 640 of the donors. For the cohort, immune exposure information was limited to CMV serostatus. In a later analysis, TCR association rates were found to vary across HLA loci, with the most associated TCRs seen for DRB1 alleles and the fewest for HLA-C alleles. In vitro tests confirmed that a few of the cytomegalovirus-associated TCR beta chains recognize cytomegalovirus antigens. In a later analysis, about 17,000 TCR beta sequences were associated with specific HLA alleles at a false discovery rate of 0.05. Compared with equally common non-associated chains, HLA-associated TCR beta chains in a later analysis were more clonally expanded and had lower generation probabilities. Linkage disequilibrium might explain the correlated functional status among segregating V segments, but an unknown experimental factor could not be excluded. When HLA alleles, especially DR and DQ, strongly co-occurred, attributing TCR associations to individual alleles was difficult. Cytomegalovirus status was reported to be diagnosed by the classifier with high specificity and sensitivity in both the original and validation cohorts. Several of the top co-occurrence clusters appeared to be linked to parvovirus B19, influenza, CMV and Epstein-Barr virus, according to a later analysis. In a later genetic analysis, fewer N-insertions in productive TCRs were reported among donors in an Asian-associated ancestry cluster than the roughly 640-donor mean. In a later analysis, most CMV-associated TCR beta chains were found to appear HLA-restricted, with HLA associations seemingly driven largely by CMV exposure. In an earlier analysis of about 600 of the donors, most TCR beta V segments appeared in productive rearrangements about 87% or about 30% of the time, broadly matching IMGT annotations. The sequencing pipeline was judged likely to have produced a cluster of highly shared sequence variants as a technical artifact. The cohort was sequenced for TCR beta chains only, and without alpha or paired-chain data the features that could be detected were limited. Some IMGT-functional V segments, including TRBV6-2 and TRBV6-3, could not be told apart with the 87-base-pair reads, so those segments were excluded. In the study, around 150 TCR beta chains were listed as associated with cytomegalovirus. The authors suggested that the approach could potentially be generalized to other disease states and immunological phenotypes.

The chain couples TRBV6-5 to TRBJ1-1; perhaps TRBD1 is the D gene, with 5 bases matching. This clonotype was obtained from a female donor in good health and CMV-seropositive. The sequenced sample consisted of PBMCs. Here is the DNA: TGTGCCAGCAGTTCCAGGGTCTACACTGAAGCTTTCTTT. Its product reads: CASSSRVYTEAFF.